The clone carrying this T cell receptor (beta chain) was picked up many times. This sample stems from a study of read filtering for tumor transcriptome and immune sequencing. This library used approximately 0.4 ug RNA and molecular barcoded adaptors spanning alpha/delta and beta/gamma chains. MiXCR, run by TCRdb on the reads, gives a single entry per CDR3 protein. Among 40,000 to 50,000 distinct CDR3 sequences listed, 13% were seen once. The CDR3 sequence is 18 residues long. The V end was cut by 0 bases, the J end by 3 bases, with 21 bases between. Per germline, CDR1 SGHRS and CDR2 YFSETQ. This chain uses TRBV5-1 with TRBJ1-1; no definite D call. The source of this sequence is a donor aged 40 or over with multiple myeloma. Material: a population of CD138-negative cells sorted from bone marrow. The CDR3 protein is CASSLGAREWIVDTEAFF. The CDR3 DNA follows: TGCGCCAGCAGCTTGGGGGCCCGGGAATGGATTGTGGACACTGAAGCTTTCTTT.